This T cell receptor beta chain was sequenced during a study of neurological immune-mediated disorders. V was shortened by 2 bases and J by 2 bases, with 13 bases between the two germline ends. The CDR3 extends over 15 amino acids. Germline V gene sequence: CDR1 MNHEY, CDR2 SMNVEV (reference sequence). Time point denoted: longitudinal time-point 2. In its sample, this clonotype was seen a few times. Its cognate antigen is unknown. General study results and limits: None of the CDR3 amino acid sequences of expanded clones recurred across subjects, suggesting private repertoires in all groups. The greatest TCR clonal expansion occurred in HTLV-1-associated myelopathy and the least in multiple sclerosis, which fell below healthy controls.

TCRdb fed the 5' RACE reads into MiXCR, producing one record per CDR3 protein. The sample contains about 80,000 distinct CDR3 sequences, 5.8% of which appear only once. This sequence originates from a woman aged 60-75 years with multiple sclerosis. Material for sequencing was PBMCs. The chain carries TRBV27 and TRBJ2-7; D remains unclear. CDR3 amino acids: CASSLGPSGPYEQYF. DNA for the CDR3: TGTGCCAGCAGTTTAGGGCCCTCGGGTCCCTACGAGCAGTACTTC.